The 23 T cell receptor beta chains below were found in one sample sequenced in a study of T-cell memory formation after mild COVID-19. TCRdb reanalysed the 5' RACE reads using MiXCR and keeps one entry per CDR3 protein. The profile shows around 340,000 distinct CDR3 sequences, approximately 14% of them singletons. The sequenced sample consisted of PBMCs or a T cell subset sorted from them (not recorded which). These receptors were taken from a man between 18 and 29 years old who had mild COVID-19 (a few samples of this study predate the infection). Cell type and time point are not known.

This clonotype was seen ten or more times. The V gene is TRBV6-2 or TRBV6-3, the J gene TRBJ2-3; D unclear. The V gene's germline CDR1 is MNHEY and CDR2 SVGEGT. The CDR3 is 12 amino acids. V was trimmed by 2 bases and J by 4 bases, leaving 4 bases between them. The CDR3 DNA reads TGTGCCAGCAGTTACCGTCCAGATACGCAGTATTTT. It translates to CASSYRPDTQYF.

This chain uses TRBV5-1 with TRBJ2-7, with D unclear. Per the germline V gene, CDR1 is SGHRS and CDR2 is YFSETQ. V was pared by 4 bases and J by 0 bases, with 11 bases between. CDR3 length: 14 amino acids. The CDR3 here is CASSPFSASYEQYF. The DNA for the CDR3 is TGCGCCAGCAGCCCTTTCTCGGCCTCCTACGAGCAGTACTTC.

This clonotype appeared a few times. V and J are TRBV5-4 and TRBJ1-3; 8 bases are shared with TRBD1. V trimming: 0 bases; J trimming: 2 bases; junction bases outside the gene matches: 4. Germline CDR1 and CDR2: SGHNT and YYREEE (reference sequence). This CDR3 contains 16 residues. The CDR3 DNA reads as TGTGCCAGCAGCTTGGACCAGGGGGCGACTGGAAACACCATATATTTT. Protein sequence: CASSLDQGATGNTIYF.

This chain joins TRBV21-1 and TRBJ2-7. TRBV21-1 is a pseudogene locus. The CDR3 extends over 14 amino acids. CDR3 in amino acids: CASSKARQTYEQYF. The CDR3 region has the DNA TGTGCCAGCAGCAAAGCTCGGCAAACCTACGAGCAGTACTTC.

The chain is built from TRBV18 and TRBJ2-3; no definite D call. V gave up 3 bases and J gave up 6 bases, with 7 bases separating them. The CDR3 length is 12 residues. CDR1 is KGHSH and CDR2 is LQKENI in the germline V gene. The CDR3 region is CASSPWSDTQYF. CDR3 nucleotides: TGTGCCAGCTCACCGTGGTCCGATACGCAGTATTTT.

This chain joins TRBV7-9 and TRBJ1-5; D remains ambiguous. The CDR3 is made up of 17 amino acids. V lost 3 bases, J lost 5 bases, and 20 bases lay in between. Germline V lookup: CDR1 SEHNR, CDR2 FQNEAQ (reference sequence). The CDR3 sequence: CASSFPPWEGRDQPQHF. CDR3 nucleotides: TGTGCCAGCAGCTTCCCCCCGTGGGAGGGAAGGGATCAGCCCCAGCATTTT.

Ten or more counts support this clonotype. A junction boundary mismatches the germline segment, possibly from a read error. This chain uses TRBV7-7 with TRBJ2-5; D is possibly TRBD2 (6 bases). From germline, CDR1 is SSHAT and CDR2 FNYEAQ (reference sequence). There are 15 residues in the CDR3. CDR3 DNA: TGTGCTAGCAGCTCCCAACCTAGCGCACAAGAGACCCAGTACTTC. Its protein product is CASSSQPSAQETQYF. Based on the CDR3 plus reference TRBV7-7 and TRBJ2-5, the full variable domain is GAGVSQSPRYKVTKRGQDVTLRCDPISSHATLYWYQQALGQGPEFLTYFNYEAQPDKSGLPSDRFSAERPEGSISTLTIQRTEQRDSAMYRCASSSQPSAQETQYFGPGTRLLVL.

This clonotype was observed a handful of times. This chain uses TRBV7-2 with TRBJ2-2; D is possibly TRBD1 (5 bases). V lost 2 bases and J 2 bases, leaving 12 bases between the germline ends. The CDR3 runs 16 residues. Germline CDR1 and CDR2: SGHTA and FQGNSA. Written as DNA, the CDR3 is TGTGCCAGCAGCTTATTTTCGCAGGGAAACACCGGGGAGCTGTTTTTT. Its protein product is CASSLFSQGNTGELFF.

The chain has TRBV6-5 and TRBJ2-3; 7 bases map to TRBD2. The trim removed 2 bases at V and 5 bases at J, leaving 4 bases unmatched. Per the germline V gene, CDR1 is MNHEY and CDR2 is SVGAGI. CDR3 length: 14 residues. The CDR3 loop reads CASSYGPGGDTQYF. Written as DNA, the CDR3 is TGTGCCAGCAGTTACGGGCCGGGGGGAGATACGCAGTATTTT.

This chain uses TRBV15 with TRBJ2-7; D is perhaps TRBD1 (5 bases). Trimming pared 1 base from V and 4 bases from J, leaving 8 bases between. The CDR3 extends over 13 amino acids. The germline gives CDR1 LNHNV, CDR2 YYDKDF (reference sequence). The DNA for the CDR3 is TGTGCCACCAGCAGAGCCAGGGCGTACGAGCAGTACGTC. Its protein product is CATSRARAYEQYV.

As DNA, the CDR3 is TGTGCCAGCAGTGAATCAGGGACAGGGGGTCAGCCCCAGCATTTT. Translating gives CASSESGTGGQPQHF. This chain uses TRBV2 with TRBJ1-5, with 11 bases lining up with TRBD1. Per germline, CDR1 SNHLY and CDR2 FYNNEI. The CDR3 contains 15 residues. V shed 2 bases and J 6 bases; nucleotides not matched to a gene: 3.

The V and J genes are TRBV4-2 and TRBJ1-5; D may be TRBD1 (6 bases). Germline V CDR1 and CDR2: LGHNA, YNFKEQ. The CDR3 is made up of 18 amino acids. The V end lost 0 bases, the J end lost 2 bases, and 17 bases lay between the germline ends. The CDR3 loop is CASSQDALTGGGNQPQHF. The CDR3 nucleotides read TGTGCCAGCAGCCAAGATGCTCTGACGGGGGGCGGCAATCAGCCCCAGCATTTT.

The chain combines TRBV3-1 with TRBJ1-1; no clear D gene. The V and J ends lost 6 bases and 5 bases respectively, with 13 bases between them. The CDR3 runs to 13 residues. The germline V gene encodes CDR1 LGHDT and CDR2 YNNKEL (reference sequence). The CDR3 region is CASSPQGHTEAFF. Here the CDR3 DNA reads TGTGCCAGCAGTCCGCAAGGGCATACTGAAGCTTTCTTT. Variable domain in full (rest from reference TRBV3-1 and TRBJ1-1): DTAVSQTPKYLVTQMGNDKSIKCEQNLGHDTMYWYKQDSKKFLKIMFSYNNKELIINETVPNRFSPKSPDKAHLNLHINSLELGDSAVYFCASSPQGHTEAFFGQGTRLTVV.

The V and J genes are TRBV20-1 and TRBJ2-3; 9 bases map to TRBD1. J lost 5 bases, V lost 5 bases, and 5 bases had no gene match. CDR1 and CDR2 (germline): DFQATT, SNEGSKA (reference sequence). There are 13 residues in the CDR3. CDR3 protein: CSAYGQGKDTQYF. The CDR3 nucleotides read TGCAGTGCTTATGGACAGGGGAAAGATACGCAGTATTTT.

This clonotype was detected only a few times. The CDR3 region is CASSFSMRDYGYTF. In nucleotides, the CDR3 is TGTGCCAGCAGCTTCTCGATGCGGGACTATGGCTACACCTTC. V usage is TRBV7-2 and J usage is TRBJ1-2, with D unclear. The CDR3 has 14 amino acids. Germline assignment: CDR1 SGHTA and CDR2 FQGNSA. V was cut by 3 bases and J by 3 bases, with 11 bases left in between. The whole variable domain, filled in from reference TRBV7-2 and TRBJ1-2, reads GAGVSQSPSNKVTEKGKDVELRCDPISGHTALYWYRQSLGQGLEFLIYFQGNSAPDKSGLPSDRFSAERTGGSVSTLTIQRTQQEDSAVYLCASSFSMRDYGYTFGSGTRLTVV.

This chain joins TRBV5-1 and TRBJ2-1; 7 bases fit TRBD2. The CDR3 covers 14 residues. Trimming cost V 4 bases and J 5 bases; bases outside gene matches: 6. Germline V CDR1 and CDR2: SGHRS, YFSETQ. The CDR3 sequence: CASSAAGVNNEQFF. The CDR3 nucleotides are TGCGCCAGCAGCGCCGCGGGGGTTAACAATGAGCAGTTCTTC.

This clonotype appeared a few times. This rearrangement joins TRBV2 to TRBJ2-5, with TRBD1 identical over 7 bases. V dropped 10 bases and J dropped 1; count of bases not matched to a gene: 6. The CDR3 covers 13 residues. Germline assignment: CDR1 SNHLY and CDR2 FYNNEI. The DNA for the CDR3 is TGTGCCACCCGACGGACAGGCCAAGAGACCCAGTACTTC. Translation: CATRRTGQETQYF.

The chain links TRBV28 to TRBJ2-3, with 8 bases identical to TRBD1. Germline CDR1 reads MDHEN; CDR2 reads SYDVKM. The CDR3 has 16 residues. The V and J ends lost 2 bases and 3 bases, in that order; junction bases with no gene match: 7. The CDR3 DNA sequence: TGTGCCAGCAGTTTACGCCGGGACAGGAGAACAGATACGCAGTATTTT. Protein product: CASSLRRDRRTDTQYF.

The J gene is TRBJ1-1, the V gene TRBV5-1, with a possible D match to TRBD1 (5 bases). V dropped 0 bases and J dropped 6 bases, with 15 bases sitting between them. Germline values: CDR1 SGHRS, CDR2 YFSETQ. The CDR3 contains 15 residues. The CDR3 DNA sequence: TGCGCCAGCAGCTTGGGGGTCTCAGGGCCCGCTGAAGCTTTCTTT. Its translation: CASSLGVSGPAEAFF.

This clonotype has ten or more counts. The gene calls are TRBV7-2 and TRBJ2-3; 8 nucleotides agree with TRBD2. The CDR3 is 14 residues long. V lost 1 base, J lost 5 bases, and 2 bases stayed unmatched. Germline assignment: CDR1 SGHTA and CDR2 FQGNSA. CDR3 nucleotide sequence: TGTGCCAGCAGCTTAGACCGGGGGGGAGATACGCAGTATTTT. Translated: CASSLDRGGDTQYF.

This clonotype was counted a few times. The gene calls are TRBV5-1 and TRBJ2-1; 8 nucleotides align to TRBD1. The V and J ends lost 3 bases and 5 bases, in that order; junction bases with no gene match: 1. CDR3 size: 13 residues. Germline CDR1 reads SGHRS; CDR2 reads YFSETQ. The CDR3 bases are TGCGCCAGCAGCTGGACAGGGAACAATGAGCAGTTCTTC. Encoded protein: CASSWTGNNEQFF.

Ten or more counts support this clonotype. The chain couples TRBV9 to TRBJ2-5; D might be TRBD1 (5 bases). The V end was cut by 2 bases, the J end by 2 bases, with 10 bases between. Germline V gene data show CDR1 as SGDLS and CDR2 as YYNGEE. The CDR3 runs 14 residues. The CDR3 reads CASSVGRDQETQYF. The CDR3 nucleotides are TGTGCCAGCAGCGTGGGCAGGGATCAAGAGACCCAGTACTTC.

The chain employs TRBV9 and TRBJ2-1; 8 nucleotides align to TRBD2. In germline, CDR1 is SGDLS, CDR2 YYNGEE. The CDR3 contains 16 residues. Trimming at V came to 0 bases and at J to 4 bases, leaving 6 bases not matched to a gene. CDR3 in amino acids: CASSVGPGGAYNEQFF. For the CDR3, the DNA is TGTGCCAGCAGCGTAGGACCCGGGGGGGCGTACAATGAGCAGTTCTTC.